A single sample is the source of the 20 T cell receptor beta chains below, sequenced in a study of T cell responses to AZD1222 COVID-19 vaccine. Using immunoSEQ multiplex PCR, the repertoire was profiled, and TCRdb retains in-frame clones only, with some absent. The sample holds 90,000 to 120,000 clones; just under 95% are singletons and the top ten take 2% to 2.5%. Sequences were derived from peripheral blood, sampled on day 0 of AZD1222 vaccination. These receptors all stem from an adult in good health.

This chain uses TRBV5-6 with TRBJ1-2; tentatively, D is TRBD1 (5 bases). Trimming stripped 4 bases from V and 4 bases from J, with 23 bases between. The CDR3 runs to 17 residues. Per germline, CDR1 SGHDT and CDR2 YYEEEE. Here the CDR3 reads CASSQGMGRPIIYGYTF. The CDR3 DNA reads TGTGCCAGCAGCCAGGGAATGGGCCGTCCGATTATCTATGGCTACACCTTC.

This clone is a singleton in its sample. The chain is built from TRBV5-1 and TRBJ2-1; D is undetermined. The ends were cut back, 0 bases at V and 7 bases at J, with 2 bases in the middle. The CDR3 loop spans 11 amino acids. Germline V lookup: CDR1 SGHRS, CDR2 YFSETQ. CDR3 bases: TGCGCCAGCAGCTTGGGGAATGAGCAGTTCTTC. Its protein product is CASSLGNEQFF.

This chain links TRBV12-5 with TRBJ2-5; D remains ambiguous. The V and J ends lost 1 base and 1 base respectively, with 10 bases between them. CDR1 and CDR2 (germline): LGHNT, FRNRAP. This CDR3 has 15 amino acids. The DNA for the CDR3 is TGTGCTAGTGGTTTGGGGAGACTCCTCCAAGAGACCCAGTACTTC. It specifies CASGLGRLLQETQYF.

This CDR3 is CASSLGAARGYTF. In nucleotides, the CDR3 is TGTGCCAGCAGCTTAGGGGCAGCTAGAGGCTACACCTTC. The chain has TRBV7-9 and TRBJ1-2; D unresolved. CDR1 is SEHNR, CDR2 FQNEAQ, per germline (reference sequence). The CDR3 has 13 residues. Trimming took 1 base from V and 8 from J, leaving 11 bases between them.

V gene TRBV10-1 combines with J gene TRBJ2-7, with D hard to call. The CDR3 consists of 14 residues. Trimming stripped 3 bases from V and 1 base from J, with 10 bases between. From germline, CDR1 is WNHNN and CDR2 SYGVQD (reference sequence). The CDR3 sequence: CASSELGSSYEQYF. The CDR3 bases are TGCGCCAGCAGTGAATTAGGGTCTTCCTACGAGCAGTACTTC.

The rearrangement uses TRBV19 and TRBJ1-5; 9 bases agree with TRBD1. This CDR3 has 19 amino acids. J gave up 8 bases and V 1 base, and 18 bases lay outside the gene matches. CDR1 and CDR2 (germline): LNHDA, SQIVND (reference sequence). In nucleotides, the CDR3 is TGTGCCAGTAGTATAGGTGGAGGACAGGGGTTAAGGGGCTTAGAGCCCCAGCATTTT. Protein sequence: CASSIGGGQGLRGLEPQHF.

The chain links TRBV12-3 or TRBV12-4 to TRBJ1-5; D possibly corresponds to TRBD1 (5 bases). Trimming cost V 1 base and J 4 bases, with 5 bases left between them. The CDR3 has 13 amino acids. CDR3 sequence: CASSLDRNQPQHF. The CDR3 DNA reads TGTGCCAGCAGTTTAGACAGGAATCAGCCCCAGCATTTT.

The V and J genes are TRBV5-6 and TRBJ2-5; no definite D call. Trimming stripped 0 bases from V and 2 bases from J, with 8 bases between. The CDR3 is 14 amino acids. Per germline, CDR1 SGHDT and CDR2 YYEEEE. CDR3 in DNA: TGTGCCAGCAGCTTGGTTGCAGTACAAGAGACCCAGTACTTC. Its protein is CASSLVAVQETQYF.

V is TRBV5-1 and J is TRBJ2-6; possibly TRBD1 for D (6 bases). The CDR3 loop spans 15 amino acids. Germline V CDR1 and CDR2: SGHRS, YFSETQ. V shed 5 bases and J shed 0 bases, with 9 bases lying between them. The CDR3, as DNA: TGCGCCAGCAGTAACAGGGACTCTGGGGCCAACGTCCTGACTTTC. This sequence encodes CASSNRDSGANVLTF.

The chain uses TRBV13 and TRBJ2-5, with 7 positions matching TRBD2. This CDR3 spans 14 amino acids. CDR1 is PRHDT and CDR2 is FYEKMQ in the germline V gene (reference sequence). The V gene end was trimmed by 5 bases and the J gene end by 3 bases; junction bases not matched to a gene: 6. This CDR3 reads CASSPPAGEETQYF. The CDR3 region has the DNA TGTGCCAGCAGCCCCCCGGCGGGGGAAGAGACCCAGTACTTC.

The CDR3 region is CASSSGISYEQYF. As DNA, the CDR3 is TGTGCCAGCAGCTCCGGTATATCCTACGAGCAGTACTTC. This rearrangement joins TRBV7-2 to TRBJ2-7; D gene ambiguous. The germline V and J ends were trimmed by 4 bases and 1 base, with 8 bases remaining between them. Germline V gives CDR1 SGHTA, CDR2 FQGNSA. The CDR3 has 13 amino acids.

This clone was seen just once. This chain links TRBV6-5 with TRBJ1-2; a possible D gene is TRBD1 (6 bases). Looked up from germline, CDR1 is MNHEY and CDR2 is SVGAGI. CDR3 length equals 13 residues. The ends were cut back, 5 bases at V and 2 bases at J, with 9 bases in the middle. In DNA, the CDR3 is TGTGCCAGCAGTAAGGGGGAAAACTATGGCTACACCTTC. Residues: CASSKGENYGYTF.

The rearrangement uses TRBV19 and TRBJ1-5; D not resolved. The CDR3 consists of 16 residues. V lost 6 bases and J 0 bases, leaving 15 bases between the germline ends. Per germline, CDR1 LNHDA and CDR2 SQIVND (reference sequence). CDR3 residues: CASSNLPQNSNQPQHF. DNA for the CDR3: TGTGCCAGTAGCAACCTCCCCCAGAATAGCAATCAGCCCCAGCATTTT.

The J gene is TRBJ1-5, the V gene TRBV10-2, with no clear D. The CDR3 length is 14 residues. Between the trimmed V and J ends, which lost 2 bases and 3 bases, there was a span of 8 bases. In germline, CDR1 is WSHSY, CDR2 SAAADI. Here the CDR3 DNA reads TGCGCCAGCAGTGAGCGAGGGCTCAATCAGCCCCAGCATTTT. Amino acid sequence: CASSERGLNQPQHF.

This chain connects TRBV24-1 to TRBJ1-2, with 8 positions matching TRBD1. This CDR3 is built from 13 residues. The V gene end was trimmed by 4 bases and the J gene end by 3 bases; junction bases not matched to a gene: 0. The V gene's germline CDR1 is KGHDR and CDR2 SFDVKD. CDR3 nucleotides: TGTGCCACCAGTGAACAGGGGGACTATGGCTACACCTTC. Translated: CATSEQGDYGYTF.

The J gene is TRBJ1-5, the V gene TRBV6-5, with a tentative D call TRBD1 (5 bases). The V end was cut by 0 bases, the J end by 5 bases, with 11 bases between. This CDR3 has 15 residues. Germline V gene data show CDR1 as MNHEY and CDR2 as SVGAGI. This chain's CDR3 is CASSYSSYRHQPQHF. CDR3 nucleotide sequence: TGTGCCAGCAGTTACTCGAGTTACAGGCATCAGCCCCAGCATTTT.

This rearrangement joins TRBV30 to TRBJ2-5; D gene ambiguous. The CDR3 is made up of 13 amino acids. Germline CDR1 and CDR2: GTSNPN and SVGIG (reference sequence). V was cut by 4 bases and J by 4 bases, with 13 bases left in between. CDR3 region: CAWTLPGPETQYF. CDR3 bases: TGTGCCTGGACCCTACCAGGACCAGAGACCCAGTACTTC.

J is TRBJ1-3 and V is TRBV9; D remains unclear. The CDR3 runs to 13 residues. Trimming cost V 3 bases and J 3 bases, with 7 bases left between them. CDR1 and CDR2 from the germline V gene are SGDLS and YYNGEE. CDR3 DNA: TGTGCCAGCAGCGGGGCGGGTGGAAACACCATATATTTT. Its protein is CASSGAGGNTIYF. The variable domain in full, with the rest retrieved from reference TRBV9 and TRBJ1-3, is DSGVTQTPKHLITATGQRVTLRCSPRSGDLSVYWYQQSLDQGLQFLIQYYNGEERAKGNILERFSAQQFPDLHSELNLSSLELGDSALYFCASSGAGGNTIYFGEGSWLTVV.

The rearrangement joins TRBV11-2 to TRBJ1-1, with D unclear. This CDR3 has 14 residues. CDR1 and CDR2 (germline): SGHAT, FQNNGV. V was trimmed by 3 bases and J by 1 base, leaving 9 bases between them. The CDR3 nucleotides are TGTGCCAGCAGCTTTTCCCCGGGGAACACTGAAGCTTTCTTT. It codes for CASSFSPGNTEAFF.

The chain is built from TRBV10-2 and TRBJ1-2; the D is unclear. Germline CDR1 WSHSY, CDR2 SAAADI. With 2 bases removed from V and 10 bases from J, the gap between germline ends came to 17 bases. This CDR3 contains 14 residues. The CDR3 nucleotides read TGCGCCAGCAGTGAGGTAGTCGGCAGTTCCCCCTACACCTTC. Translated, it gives CASSEVVGSSPYTF.